This passage covers 24 T cell receptor beta chains from one sample sequenced in a study of spatial heterogeneity in lung cancer. TCRdb passed the 5' RACE reads through MiXCR, listing each CDR3 protein once. Of approximately 40,000 distinct CDR3 sequences detected, 4% to 6% appear once; the ten largest clones hold roughly 26%. Sample time point: sample taken at primary tumor resection. Material for sequencing was whole RNA from tumor, nontumor lung or frozen PBMC, left unsorted. Sequenced here: PBMCs, sampled at surgery. These receptors all stem from a female donor with early-stage non-small cell lung cancer.

The chain uses TRBV28 and TRBJ1-1; tentative D call: TRBD1 (5 bases). CDR3 size: 13 residues. With 6 bases removed from V and 8 bases from J, the gap between germline ends came to 16 bases. Looked up from germline, CDR1 is MDHEN and CDR2 is SYDVKM. CDR3 nucleotide sequence: TGTGCCAGCAGAGCTCCCGGGACTGGAGAAGCTTTCTTT. It is translated as CASRAPGTGEAFF.

This clonotype was seen ten or more times. This chain joins TRBV27 and TRBJ1-5; 8 bases are a match to TRBD1. Germline CDR1 and CDR2: MNHEY and SMNVEV (reference sequence). The length of the CDR3 is 16 residues. V was clipped by 6 bases and J by 3 bases; unmatched bases: 10. CDR3 sequence: CASSPSVGQVNQPQHF. For the CDR3, the DNA is TGTGCCAGCAGCCCTTCTGTGGGACAGGTCAATCAGCCCCAGCATTTT.

This clonotype appeared many times. This chain joins TRBV20-1 and TRBJ1-4; 7 bases are shared with TRBD1. V trimming: 3 bases; J trimming: 6 bases; junction bases outside the gene matches: 10. Germline assignment: CDR1 DFQATT and CDR2 SNEGSKA (reference sequence). This CDR3 region has 15 residues. CDR3 bases: TGCAGTGCTAGTCGAACAGGGGCTGGGGATGAAAAACTGTTTTTT. It specifies CSASRTGAGDEKLFF.

The rearrangement joins TRBV25-1 to TRBJ2-7, with D uncertain. Per the germline V gene, CDR1 is MGHDK and CDR2 is SYGVNS. The CDR3 contains 12 residues. V dropped 5 bases and J dropped 6 bases, with 11 bases sitting between them. The CDR3 protein is CASSLILGEQYF. The CDR3 coding sequence is TGTGCCAGCAGTCTAATCCTGGGCGAGCAGTACTTC.

By sample share, this clonotype is medium-sized. The rearrangement links TRBV10-3 to TRBJ2-7; TRBD2 is a possible D gene (7 bases). CDR3 length: 14 residues. Germline CDR1 reads ENHRY; CDR2 reads SYGVKD. Trimming shortened V by 10 bases and J by 3 bases, and 19 bases separated the two germline ends. The CDR3 nucleotides are TGTGCCAGCGCGGGGGCAGCGGAGAACTACGAGCAGTACTTC. The encoded protein is CASAGAAENYEQYF.

V and J are TRBV7-2 and TRBJ2-3; the match to TRBD2 covers 9 bases. V lost 2 bases to trimming and J lost 4 bases; unmatched junction nucleotides: 4. Germline lookup yields CDR1 SGHTA and CDR2 FQGNSA. The CDR3 runs to 15 residues. This chain's CDR3 is CASSLRAGGSDTQYF. CDR3 nucleotide sequence: TGTGCCAGCAGCTTACGCGCGGGAGGGTCAGATACGCAGTATTTT.

There are many counts of this clonotype. The gene calls are TRBV29-1 and TRBJ2-3, with D maybe TRBD2 (6 bases). This CDR3 comprises 12 residues. The germline V gene encodes CDR1 SQVTM and CDR2 ANQGSEA. V gave up 3 bases and J gave up 10 bases, with 14 bases separating them. CDR3 nucleotides: TGCAGCGTTGATCTTTACCGGGACTCGCAGTATTTT. Amino acids: CSVDLYRDSQYF.

This clonotype was recorded many times. The chain employs TRBV2 and TRBJ2-7, with TRBD1 matching over 10 bases. The CDR3 runs to 13 residues. With 6 bases clipped from V and 9 bases from J, the junction kept 8 bases outside the gene matches. Germline-derived CDR1 and CDR2 are SNHLY and FYNNEI. CDR3 amino acids: CASSPRQGAAQYF. The CDR3 DNA follows: TGTGCCAGCAGCCCACGACAGGGGGCAGCGCAGTACTTC. Looking up the rest from reference TRBV2 and TRBJ2-7 gives the full variable domain: EPEVTQTPSHQVTQMGQEVILRCVPISNHLYFYWYRQILGQKVEFLVSFYNNEISEKSEIFDDQFSVERPDGSNFTLKIRSTKLEDSAMYFCASSPRQGAAQYFGPGTRLTVT.

This clonotype showed up just a few times. The J gene is TRBJ2-1, the V gene TRBV5-5; 7 nucleotides align to TRBD2. V shed 6 bases, J shed 4 bases, and the junction held 19 bases outside the gene matches. Germline lookup yields CDR1 SGHKS and CDR2 YYEKEE (reference sequence). The length of the CDR3 is 18 residues. The CDR3 spells CASTKRTQVGGSYNEQFF. The CDR3 DNA follows: TGTGCCAGCACCAAAAGGACCCAAGTTGGCGGGAGTTACAATGAGCAGTTCTTC.

This clonotype was seen repeatedly, ten times or more. The CDR3 DNA reads as TGTGCCAGCAGTTTATCGGCTGGGGCCAACGTCCTGACTTTC. Amino acids: CASSLSAGANVLTF. The chain uses TRBV27 and TRBJ2-6; no reliable D call. Trimming stripped 0 bases from V and 2 bases from J, with 2 bases between. Germline CDR1 is MNHEY and CDR2 is SMNVEV (reference sequence). This CDR3 is 14 amino acids long.

This clonotype was seen at least ten times. V gene TRBV2 combines with J gene TRBJ2-3; D is perhaps TRBD1 (5 bases). From germline, CDR1 is SNHLY and CDR2 FYNNEI. Between the trimmed V and J ends, which lost 8 bases and 5 bases, there was a span of 14 bases. The CDR3 spans 13 residues. CDR3 DNA: TGTGCCAGCGGGGCGCTAGACGTAGATACGCAGTATTTT. It translates to CASGALDVDTQYF.

This clonotype was picked up a small number of times. The chain uses TRBV2 and TRBJ2-3; 15 bases are a match to TRBD2. This CDR3 spans 14 amino acids. Germline CDR1 SNHLY, CDR2 FYNNEI. V lost 10 bases and J lost 4; bases outside the gene matches: 3. DNA of the CDR3: TGTGCCACCGGACTAGCGGGGGGGGCAGATACGCAGTATTTT. Protein: CATGLAGGADTQYF.

This clonotype occurred many times. The V call is TRBV27, the J call TRBJ2-5, with 8 bases matching TRBD1. Germline V lookup: CDR1 MNHEY, CDR2 SMNVEV (reference sequence). V shed 4 bases and J 0 bases; nucleotides not matched to a gene: 4. The CDR3 spans 15 residues. The CDR3 DNA follows: TGTGCCAGCAGTTGGACAGGGTCGAACCAAGAGACCCAGTACTTC. The encoded protein is CASSWTGSNQETQYF.

This clonotype was seen at least ten times. The genes are TRBV20-1 and TRBJ2-3; D gene unclear. The V and J ends lost 1 base and 2 bases respectively, with 4 bases between them. The CDR3 extends over 12 amino acids. Germline V gives CDR1 DFQATT, CDR2 SNEGSKA (reference sequence). CDR3 nucleotide sequence: TGCAGTGCTAGAGTTTTCACAGATACGCAGTATTTT. This gives the protein CSARVFTDTQYF.

This clonotype was recorded many times. The chain employs TRBV6-1 and TRBJ1-2; 10 bases line up with TRBD1. The V gene's germline CDR1 is MNHNS and CDR2 SASEGT. V shed 10 bases and J 8 bases; nucleotides not matched to a gene: 7. This CDR3 has 12 amino acids. The CDR3 is CANRQGAQGYTF. DNA of the CDR3: TGTGCCAACCGACAGGGGGCGCAAGGCTACACCTTC.

This clonotype was observed at least ten times. This sequence joins TRBV7-2 and TRBJ1-2; 8 bases are a match to TRBD1. There are 14 residues in the CDR3. Trimming cost V 6 bases and J 4 bases; bases outside gene matches: 7. The V gene's germline CDR1 is SGHTA and CDR2 FQGNSA. This CDR3 is CASSQTGASYGYTF. Written as DNA, the CDR3 is TGTGCCAGCAGTCAGACAGGGGCTTCCTATGGCTACACCTTC.

This clonotype appeared a few times. J is TRBJ2-7 and V is TRBV3-1, with 11 bases lining up with TRBD2. The trim removed 4 bases at V and 2 bases at J, leaving 4 bases unmatched. The CDR3 extends over 15 amino acids. Germline V gene lookup returns CDR1 LGHDT and CDR2 YNNKEL (reference sequence). The CDR3 loop reads CASSRTSGGAYEQYF. CDR3 nucleotide sequence: TGTGCCAGCAGCCGTACTAGCGGGGGAGCCTACGAGCAGTACTTC.

There are many counts of this clonotype. The V gene is TRBV4-3, the J gene TRBJ1-4, with TRBD1 matching 7 bases. The junction had 4 bases not matched to a gene; V was cut back by 1 base and J by 8 bases. CDR1 and CDR2 from the germline V gene are LGHNA and YSLEER. CDR3 length: 14 amino acids. CDR3 coding DNA: TGCGCCAGCAGCCAAGGACAGGGATCGGAAAAACTGTTTTTT. It translates to CASSQGQGSEKLFF.

The table lists this clonotype with many counts. This sequence joins TRBV4-2 and TRBJ2-1; the match to TRBD2 covers 11 bases. Germline assignment: CDR1 LGHNA and CDR2 YNFKEQ. CDR3 length: 16 amino acids. V dropped 1 base and J dropped 10; count of bases not matched to a gene: 9. The chain's CDR3 is CASSQVVGTSGLEQFF. The CDR3 DNA reads as TGTGCCAGCAGCCAAGTAGTGGGGACTAGCGGTCTAGAGCAGTTCTTC.

Many counts were recorded for this clonotype. The chain joins TRBV27 to TRBJ2-1, with a tentative D call TRBD1 (6 bases). V lost 6 bases, J lost 10 bases, and 13 bases lay in between. CDR1 MNHEY and CDR2 SMNVEV come from the germline V gene (reference sequence). CDR3 length: 12 amino acids. CDR3 region: CASRTGTTEQFF. DNA of the CDR3: TGTGCCAGCAGAACCGGGACAACCGAGCAGTTCTTC.

By sample fraction, this clonotype is medium-sized. The chain recombines TRBV20-1 with TRBJ2-5, with D uncertain. This CDR3 is built from 14 residues. The V gene's germline CDR1 is DFQATT and CDR2 SNEGSKA (reference sequence). V was pared by 2 bases and J by 5 bases, with 15 bases between. CDR3 loop: CSARSPGNGETQYF. CDR3 nucleotides: TGCAGTGCTAGATCCCCTGGGAACGGGGAGACCCAGTACTTC.

In its sample, this clonotype was seen many times. This chain connects TRBV5-6 to TRBJ1-1; D is uncertain. V shed 3 bases and J shed 2 bases, with 14 bases lying between them. This CDR3 has 15 residues. Germline V lookup: CDR1 SGHDT, CDR2 YYEEEE. CDR3 amino acids: CASSSQFVRNTEAFF. The CDR3 coding sequence is TGTGCCAGCAGCTCCCAGTTCGTCCGAAACACTGAAGCTTTCTTT.

The V call is TRBV12-3 or TRBV12-4, the J call TRBJ1-2, with 10 bases matching TRBD1. This CDR3 spans 15 amino acids. V lost 2 bases and J lost 7; bases outside the gene matches: 7. The CDR3 nucleotides are TGTGCCAGCAGTTTACGGACAGGGGGTGTCGGTGGCTACACCTTC. As protein: CASSLRTGGVGGYTF.

This clonotype was found a few times. V is TRBV18 and J is TRBJ2-3; TRBD1 is a possible D gene (6 bases). Per the germline V gene, CDR1 is KGHSH and CDR2 is LQKENI. The CDR3 consists of 15 residues. V gave up 0 bases and J gave up 3 bases, with 10 bases separating them. The CDR3 here is CASSPPQGRTDTQYF. As DNA, the CDR3 is TGTGCCAGCTCACCACCGCAGGGGCGAACAGATACGCAGTATTTT.